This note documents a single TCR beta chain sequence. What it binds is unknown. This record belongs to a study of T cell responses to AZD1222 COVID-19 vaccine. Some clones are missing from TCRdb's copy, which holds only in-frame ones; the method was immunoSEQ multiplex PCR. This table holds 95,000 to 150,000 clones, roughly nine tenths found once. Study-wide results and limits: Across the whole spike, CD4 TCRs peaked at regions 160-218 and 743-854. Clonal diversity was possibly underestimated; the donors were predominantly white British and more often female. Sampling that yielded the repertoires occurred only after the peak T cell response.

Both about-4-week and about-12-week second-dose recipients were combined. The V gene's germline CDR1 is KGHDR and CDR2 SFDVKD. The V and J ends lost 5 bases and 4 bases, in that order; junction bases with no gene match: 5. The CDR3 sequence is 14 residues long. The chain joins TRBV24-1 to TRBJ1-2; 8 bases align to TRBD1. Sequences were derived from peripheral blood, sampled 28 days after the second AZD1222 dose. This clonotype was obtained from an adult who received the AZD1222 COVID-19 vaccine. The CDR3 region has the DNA TGTGCCACCAGTGCTCCGGACAGGGTCTATGGCTACACCTTC. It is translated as CATSAPDRVYGYTF.